This TCR beta chain was obtained from a study of blood T cell repertoires in COVID-19. About the study: Sample material is recorded as cDNA or gDNA derived from T cells, B-cell-depleted T cells, or PBMCs.

This study enrolled people aged about 18 to 95 from about two dozen US geographic areas. Only in-frame clones appear in the TCRdb table, and some are missing; sequencing was by immunoSEQ multiplex PCR. The data show about 270,000 clones, approximately 92% seen once. Unmatched junction bases numbered 7, after V lost 4 bases and J lost 6 bases. This CDR3 has 14 amino acids. The germline V gene encodes CDR1 MGHRA and CDR2 YSYEKL. Sequencing used PBMCs or T cells enriched from blood (not recorded which). V is TRBV4-1 and J is TRBJ1-1; 8 bases agree with TRBD1. The TCR sequence derives from a woman aged 18 to 35 who had recovered from COVID-19. The CDR3 sequence is CASSPPGQVAEAFF. CDR3 in DNA: TGCGCCAGCAGCCCCCCGGGACAGGTTGCTGAAGCTTTCTTT.